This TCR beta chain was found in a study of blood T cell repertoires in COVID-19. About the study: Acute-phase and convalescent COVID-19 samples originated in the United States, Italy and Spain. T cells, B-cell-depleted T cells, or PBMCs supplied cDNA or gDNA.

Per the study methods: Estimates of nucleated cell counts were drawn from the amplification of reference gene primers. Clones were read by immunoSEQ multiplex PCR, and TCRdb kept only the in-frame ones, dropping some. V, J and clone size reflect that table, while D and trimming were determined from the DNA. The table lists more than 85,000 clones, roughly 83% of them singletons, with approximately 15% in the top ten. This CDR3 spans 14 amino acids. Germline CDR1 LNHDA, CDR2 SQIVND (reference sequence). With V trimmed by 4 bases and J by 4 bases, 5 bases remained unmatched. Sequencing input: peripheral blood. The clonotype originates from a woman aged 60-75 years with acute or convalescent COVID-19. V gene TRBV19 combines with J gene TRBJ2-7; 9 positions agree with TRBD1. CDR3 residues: CASSSRDRVYEQYF. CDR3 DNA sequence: TGTGCCAGTAGTAGCCGGGACAGGGTGTACGAGCAGTACTTC.